The sequence of this TCR beta chain was determined in a study of regulatory T cells in long-lasting Graves disease. V shed 0 bases and J shed 6 bases, with 14 bases lying between them. The CDR3 extends over 14 amino acids. Germline CDR1 reads DFQATT; CDR2 reads SNEGSKA (reference sequence). This clonotype appeared many times. The time point: newly diagnosed GD, antithyroid drugs for less than 3 months. RNA extracted from PBMCs served as the sequencing template. Building of the TCR beta libraries involved iRepertoire HTBI primers and Arm-PCR of CDR3 regions. MiXCR, run by TCRdb on the multiplex PCR reads, gives a single entry per CDR3 protein. Counted here are about 530,000 distinct CDR3 sequences, more than 15% occurring once; the ten biggest clones make up approximately 25%. The same sample was also studied in work on T cells in Graves' hyperthyroidism and ophthalmopathy.

This chain joins TRBV20-1 and TRBJ2-5; D might be TRBD1 (5 bases). The clonotype originates from a middle-aged woman with Graves disease. The sequencing here drew on peripheral blood mononuclear cells (PBMCs), taken at new diagnosis, from a patient treated with antithyroid drugs. CDR3 sequence: CSARDPGRGKTQYF. In DNA form, the CDR3 reads TGCAGTGCTAGAGACCCCGGTAGGGGAAAGACCCAGTACTTC.